This record concerns one TCR beta chain sequence. The germline V gene encodes CDR1 MGHRA and CDR2 YSYEKL. Trimming took off 1 base at V and 6 bases at J, with 13 bases between the two ends. This CDR3 has 15 residues. The data stem from a study of blood T cell repertoires in COVID-19. Overall study context: Acute and convalescent COVID-19 specimens originated in the United States, Italy and Spain. The analysed material was cDNA or gDNA that came from T cells, B-cell-depleted T cells, or PBMCs.

Authors' processing steps: Estimation of nucleated cell counts was performed using reference gene primer amplification. Libraries were prepared by immunoSEQ multiplex PCR; TCRdb keeps only in-frame clonotypes and omits some of them. V, J and clone size were drawn from that table, and D and trimming were deduced from the DNA. The sample has some 100,000 clones, around 90% seen once. The chain combines TRBV4-1 with TRBJ2-1; D is perhaps TRBD2 (5 bases). The receptor was isolated from a woman aged 70-85 years with acute or convalescent COVID-19. The sample consisted of peripheral blood. The CDR3 bases are TGCGCCAGCAGCCAAGTGGCTTTTGCGGGCAATGAGCAGTTCTTC. Amino acid sequence: CASSQVAFAGNEQFF.